This TCR beta chain came from a study of control samples from healthy donors and cancer patients. Germline CDR1 is LGHNA and CDR2 is YSLEER. With 1 base clipped from V and 0 bases from J, the junction kept 9 bases outside the gene matches. The length of the CDR3 is 17 residues. Assay used: immunoSEQ multiplex PCR; TCRdb lists only in-frame clones, some missing. The table shows about 150,000 clones, with 75% to 90% occurring only once. The chain employs TRBV4-3 and TRBJ2-7; 7 positions match TRBD1. Sequencing was carried out using blood. The TCR was taken from a man younger than 45 in good health. CDR3 sequence reads: CASSQVRTGDDSYEQYF. For the CDR3, the DNA is TGCGCCAGCAGCCAAGTACGCACAGGGGACGACTCCTACGAGCAGTACTTC.